This T cell receptor (beta chain) emerged from a study of OX40 agonist ivuxolimab in advanced cancers. CDR3 size: 14 residues. J lost 3 bases, V lost 0 bases, and 1 base had no gene match. Germline CDR1 is SGDLS and CDR2 is YYNGEE. Repertoires were generated with immunoSEQ multiplex PCR, while TCRdb's copy carries only in-frame clones and drops some. This sample has about 80,000 clones; approximately 92% occur once, and the top ten carry around 4.8%. The chain uses TRBV9 and TRBJ2-3; 7 bases fit TRBD2. The sequence was collected from an adult with an advanced solid tumor such as melanoma, head and neck, liver or kidney cancer. The specimen comprised CD4+ or CD8+ T cells sorted from blood, sampled in a trial of the OX40 agonist ivuxolimab. CDR3 DNA sequence: TGTGCCAGCAGCGTAGTGGGGGGGACAGATACGCAGTATTTT. Protein: CASSVVGGTDTQYF.